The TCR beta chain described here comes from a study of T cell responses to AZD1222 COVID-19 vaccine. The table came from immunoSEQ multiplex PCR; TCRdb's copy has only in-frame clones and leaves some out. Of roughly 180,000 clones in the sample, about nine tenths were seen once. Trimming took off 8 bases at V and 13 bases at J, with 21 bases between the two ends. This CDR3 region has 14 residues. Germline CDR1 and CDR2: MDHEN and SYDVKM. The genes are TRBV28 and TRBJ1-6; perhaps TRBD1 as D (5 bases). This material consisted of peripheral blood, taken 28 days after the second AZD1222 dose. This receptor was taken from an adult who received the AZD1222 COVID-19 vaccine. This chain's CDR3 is CASQFGLQGGPLHF. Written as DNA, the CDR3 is TGTGCCAGCCAGTTTGGTCTCCAGGGAGGCCCCCTCCACTTT.